The 27 T cell receptor beta chains below all came from one sample that was sequenced in a study of blood T cell repertoires in COVID-19. Method: immunoSEQ multiplex PCR; TCRdb's copy keeps in-frame clones and lacks some. The top ten hold around 2.6% of the sample, which has around 180,000 clones, around 87% seen once. The sample comprised peripheral blood. All receptors come from a man aged 35-49 years with active or convalescent COVID-19.

The V call is TRBV7-8, the J call TRBJ1-1; 8 positions match TRBD1. The CDR3 has 17 amino acids. Unmatched junction bases numbered 11, after V lost 5 bases and J lost 0 bases. Germline CDR1 is SGHVS and CDR2 is FQNEAQ. The CDR3 coding sequence is TGTGCCAGCAGCCAGATCAGGGGGCAGGAATTGAACACTGAAGCTTTCTTT. Its protein product is CASSQIRGQELNTEAFF.

J is TRBJ2-7 and V is TRBV2; 9 nucleotides align to TRBD2. The V gene's germline CDR1 is SNHLY and CDR2 FYNNEI. Unmatched junction bases numbered 6, after V lost 6 bases and J lost 0 bases. The CDR3 spans 15 residues. For the CDR3, the DNA is TGTGCCAGCAGGGGTCTAGCGGGGACCTCCTACGAGCAGTACTTC. This encodes CASRGLAGTSYEQYF. Based on the CDR3 plus reference TRBV2 and TRBJ2-7, the full variable domain is EPEVTQTPSHQVTQMGQEVILRCVPISNHLYFYWYRQILGQKVEFLVSFYNNEISEKSEIFDDQFSVERPDGSNFTLKIRSTKLEDSAMYFCASRGLAGTSYEQYFGPGTRLTVT.

The CDR3: CSVATGGNYNEQFF. Written as DNA, the CDR3 is TGCAGCGTTGCTACGGGGGGGAACTACAATGAGCAGTTCTTC. V and J are TRBV29-1 and TRBJ2-1; TRBD2 matches 8 bases. The CDR3 runs 14 residues. The germline gives CDR1 SQVTM, CDR2 ANQGSEA. With V trimmed by 4 bases and J by 3 bases, 5 bases remained unmatched.

This clone was seen a handful of times. The chain employs TRBV24-1 and TRBJ2-5, with D maybe TRBD2 (6 bases). Trimming cost V 5 bases and J 1 base, with 19 bases left between them. The CDR3 sequence is 17 residues long. Germline CDR1 reads KGHDR; CDR2 reads SFDVKD. CDR3 DNA: TGTGCCACCAGTGGAGGGGAGGATGGTCGGCGCCAAGAGACCCAGTACTTC. It yields the protein CATSGGEDGRRQETQYF.

This chain connects TRBV3-1 (or the pseudogene TRBV3-2) to TRBJ2-7; TRBD1 is a possible D gene (6 bases). From germline, CDR1 is LGHDT and CDR2 YNNKEL (reference sequence). V was cut by 2 bases and J by 3 bases, with 14 bases left in between. The CDR3 extends over 15 amino acids. CDR3 amino acids: CASSQYDTGSYEQYF. The CDR3 DNA reads TGTGCCAGCAGCCAATACGATACAGGGAGCTACGAGCAGTACTTC.

The chain couples TRBV6-6 to TRBJ2-1; no reliable D call. The CDR3 runs 13 residues. CDR1 is MNHNY, CDR2 SVGAGI, per germline (reference sequence). Trimming pared 2 bases from V and 4 bases from J, leaving 6 bases between. In DNA form, the CDR3 reads TGTGCCAGCAGTTACAGTGAGTACAATGAGCAGTTCTTC. The encoded protein is CASSYSEYNEQFF.

The rearrangement joins TRBV19 to TRBJ1-1, with no clear D. The length of the CDR3 is 13 residues. The germline V gene encodes CDR1 LNHDA and CDR2 SQIVND (reference sequence). Trimming removed 3 bases at V and 2 bases at J, with 7 bases between. In DNA, the CDR3 is TGTGCCAGTAGTATGAGGGCCAACACTGAAGCTTTCTTT. It encodes CASSMRANTEAFF.

This clone appeared a few times. This chain joins TRBV3-1 (or the pseudogene TRBV3-2) and TRBJ2-1, with a weak D call TRBD1 (5 bases). Germline V gene lookup returns CDR1 LGHDT and CDR2 YNNKEL (reference sequence). The CDR3 sequence is 13 residues long. V was cut by 3 bases and J by 9 bases, with 12 bases left in between. The CDR3 loop reads CASSQGRLVEQFF. CDR3 nucleotide sequence: TGTGCCAGCAGCCAGGGGCGCTTGGTTGAGCAGTTCTTC.

The V and J genes are TRBV7-9 and TRBJ2-7; 8 bases agree with TRBD1. Germline CDR1 is SEHNR and CDR2 is FQNEAQ (reference sequence). The CDR3 is made up of 14 amino acids. After removal of 3 bases from V and 4 bases from J, the junction contained 5 bases not matched to a gene. CDR3 protein: CASSLGRGPYEQYF. CDR3 sequence (DNA): TGTGCCAGCAGCTTGGGCAGGGGGCCATACGAGCAGTACTTC.

J is TRBJ1-2 and V is TRBV28; perhaps TRBD1 as D (6 bases). Germline V gene lookup returns CDR1 MDHEN and CDR2 SYDVKM. Between the trimmed V and J ends, which lost 6 bases and 8 bases, there was a span of 25 bases. The CDR3 is made up of 16 amino acids. The CDR3 reads CASSHESGGAVYGYTF. CDR3 bases: TGTGCCAGCAGCCACGAATCGGGGGGGGCAGTATACGGCTACACCTTC.

This chain links TRBV28 with TRBJ1-1; D is possibly TRBD1 (5 bases). Germline lookup yields CDR1 MDHEN and CDR2 SYDVKM. V was trimmed by 6 bases and J by 11 bases, leaving 13 bases between them. The CDR3 has 11 amino acids. The CDR3 here is CASSLGDGAFF. For the CDR3, the DNA is TGTGCCAGCAGCCTAGGGGATGGGGCTTTCTTT.

The V and J genes are TRBV18 and TRBJ1-2, with 10 bases aligning to TRBD1. The V gene end was trimmed by 4 bases and the J gene end by 7 bases; junction bases not matched to a gene: 12. Germline V gives CDR1 KGHSH, CDR2 LQKENI. CDR3 length equals 16 residues. CDR3 sequence: CASSRSSGTGEFGYTF. The CDR3 DNA sequence: TGTGCCAGCTCACGCTCATCCGGGACAGGGGAGTTTGGCTACACCTTC.

The chain combines TRBV9 with TRBJ2-3, with 10 bases that match TRBD2. This CDR3 spans 16 amino acids. Germline values: CDR1 SGDLS, CDR2 YYNGEE. J gave up 5 bases and V 3 bases, and 9 bases lay outside the gene matches. CDR3 region: CASSAGFLAGGDTQYF. In DNA, the CDR3 is TGTGCCAGCAGCGCAGGGTTTTTAGCGGGGGGAGATACGCAGTATTTT.

The CDR3: CASSVYRGTNTEAFF. Here the CDR3 DNA reads TGTGCCAGCAGTGTTTACAGGGGGACCAACACTGAAGCTTTCTTT. This sequence joins TRBV25-1 and TRBJ1-1; 8 bases align to TRBD1. This CDR3 comprises 15 residues. Trimming removed 4 bases from V and 2 bases from J; junction bases left unmatched: 6. Germline CDR1 reads MGHDK; CDR2 reads SYGVNS.

The rearrangement joins TRBV21-1 to TRBJ1-4; the table gives TRBD1 as D, unverified against the DNA. TRBV21-1 is a pseudogene. CDR3 size: 15 residues. The CDR3 DNA reads TGTGCCAGCAGCAAAGAGGGCAGGGGGGATGAAAAACTGTTTTTT. Translation gives CASSKEGRGDEKLFF.

Only a few counts were recorded for this clone. This sequence joins TRBV28 and TRBJ1-5; unclear D gene. Germline CDR1 and CDR2: MDHEN and SYDVKM. The CDR3 loop spans 13 amino acids. V shed 6 bases and J shed 3 bases, with 9 bases lying between them. The CDR3 DNA follows: TGTGCCAGCAGCCCCGACAACAATCAGCCCCAGCATTTT. Protein: CASSPDNNQPQHF.

V and J are TRBV29-1 and TRBJ2-7, with D maybe TRBD1 (5 bases). The CDR3 length is 13 residues. Deletions cut 7 bases from V and 7 bases from J, with 20 bases between. Germline V lookup: CDR1 SQVTM, CDR2 ANQGSEA. The CDR3 loop is CSARPRALGEQYF. CDR3 DNA: TGCAGCGCCCGCCCCAGGGCCCTTGGGGAGCAGTACTTC.

The chain couples TRBV15 to TRBJ1-2; unclear D gene. Trimming removed 0 bases at V and 0 bases at J, with 14 bases between. Germline-derived CDR1 and CDR2 are LNHNV and YYDKDF (reference sequence). The CDR3 has 17 residues. CDR3 sequence (DNA): TGTGCCACCAGCAGAGACTTACAGCTCCTTACTAACTATGGCTACACCTTC. Translation gives CATSRDLQLLTNYGYTF.

The rearrangement uses TRBV5-1 and TRBJ1-4; perhaps TRBD1 as D (6 bases). The CDR3 is made up of 14 amino acids. Trimming shortened V by 2 bases and J by 2 bases, and 7 bases separated the two germline ends. Germline V gives CDR1 SGHRS, CDR2 YFSETQ. CDR3 sequence reads: CASSLGQTNEKLFF. The CDR3 DNA reads TGCGCCAGCAGCTTAGGACAGACTAATGAAAAACTGTTTTTT.

This clone was seen only once. The CDR3 DNA reads TGTGCCAGCAGCACAAGATCCCGGGCTAGCGACGTCGGGGAGCTGTTTTTT. Translated, it gives CASSTRSRASDVGELFF. The V gene is TRBV4-2, the J gene TRBJ2-2; D is perhaps TRBD2 (6 bases). This CDR3 is 17 amino acids long. Trimming stripped 5 bases from V and 7 bases from J, with 23 bases between. From germline, CDR1 is LGHNA and CDR2 YNFKEQ.

The CDR3 region has the DNA TGTGCCATCAGTGCCCGGACAGGGTCTAATGAAGCTTTCTTT. It translates to CAISARTGSNEAFF. The chain combines TRBV10-3 with TRBJ1-1; 8 bases fit TRBD1. This CDR3 is 14 amino acids long. The V and J ends lost 4 bases and 7 bases, in that order; junction bases with no gene match: 8. Germline CDR1 reads ENHRY; CDR2 reads SYGVKD.

The chain is built from TRBV7-9 and TRBJ1-2; D is perhaps TRBD1 (6 bases). Germline assignment: CDR1 SEHNR and CDR2 FQNEAQ (reference sequence). Deletions cut 1 base from V and 12 bases from J, with 12 bases between. This CDR3 spans 12 amino acids. The CDR3 bases are TGTGCCAGCAGCTTAGTACAGGGAGACCACACCTTC. Its translation: CASSLVQGDHTF.

The rearrangement uses TRBV29-1 and TRBJ1-1; 7 bases agree with TRBD1. V was pared by 6 bases and J by 1 base, with 14 bases of the junction left unmatched. The CDR3 totals 16 residues. Germline V lookup: CDR1 SQVTM, CDR2 ANQGSEA. The DNA for the CDR3 is TGCAGCGTACAAGACAGGGTGGTGGGGGCGAACACTGAAGCTTTCTTT. It encodes CSVQDRVVGANTEAFF.

The chain combines TRBV6-5 with TRBJ1-6; D might be TRBD1 (5 bases). Per the germline V gene, CDR1 is MNHEY and CDR2 is SVGAGI. With 6 bases removed from V and 7 bases from J, the gap between germline ends came to 13 bases. The CDR3 covers 14 residues. The CDR3 region has the DNA TGTGCCAGCAGGGACCGGGGGGGAAATTCACCCCTCCACTTT. It encodes CASRDRGGNSPLHF.

J is TRBJ2-1 and V is TRBV21-1; the DNA was not compared with TRBD2, the D call given in the table. TRBV21-1 is a pseudogene locus. The CDR3 consists of 16 residues. The CDR3 DNA is TGTGCCAGCAGCCCCACTTGGCGGGGGGGCGGGGGTGAGCAGTTCTTC. Amino acid sequence: CASSPTWRGGGGEQFF.

The genes are TRBV5-6 and TRBJ2-7; TRBD1 matches 10 bases. The CDR3 consists of 13 residues. Germline values: CDR1 SGHDT, CDR2 YYEEEE. V dropped 5 bases and J dropped 5; count of bases not matched to a gene: 4. The CDR3 region is CASSWDRGNEQYF. The DNA of the CDR3 is TGTGCCAGCAGTTGGGACAGGGGTAACGAGCAGTACTTC.

The chain employs TRBV7-9 and TRBJ2-1; the D is unclear. The length of the CDR3 is 13 residues. Germline V CDR1 and CDR2: SEHNR, FQNEAQ (reference sequence). Trimming pared 2 bases from V and 7 bases from J, leaving 9 bases between. CDR3 sequence reads: CASSLRGANEQFF. Written as DNA, the CDR3 is TGTGCCAGCAGCTTACGTGGAGCTAATGAGCAGTTCTTC.